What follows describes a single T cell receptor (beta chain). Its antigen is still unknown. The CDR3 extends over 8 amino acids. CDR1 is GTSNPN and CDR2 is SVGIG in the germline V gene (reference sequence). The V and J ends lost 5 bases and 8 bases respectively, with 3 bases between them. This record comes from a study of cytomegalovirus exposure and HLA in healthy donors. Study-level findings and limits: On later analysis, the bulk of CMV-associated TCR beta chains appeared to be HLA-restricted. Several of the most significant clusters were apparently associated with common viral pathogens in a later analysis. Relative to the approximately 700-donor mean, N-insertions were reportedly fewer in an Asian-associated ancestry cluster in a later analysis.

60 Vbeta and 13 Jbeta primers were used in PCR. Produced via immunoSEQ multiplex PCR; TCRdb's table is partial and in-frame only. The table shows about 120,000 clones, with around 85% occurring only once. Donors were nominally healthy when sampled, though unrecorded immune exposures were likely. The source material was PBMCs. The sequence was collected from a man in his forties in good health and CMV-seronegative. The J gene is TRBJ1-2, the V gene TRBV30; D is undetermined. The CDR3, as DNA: TGTGCCTGGGAGGGCTACACCTTC. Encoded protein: CAWEGYTF.